A single sample gave rise to the 30 T cell receptor beta chains below, sequenced in a study of blood T cell repertoires in COVID-19. TCRdb keeps only in-frame clones here, not all; method: immunoSEQ multiplex PCR. Among about 140,000 clones listed, 88% were seen once. Input material: peripheral blood. All receptors come from a woman in her sixties or seventies with acute or convalescent COVID-19.

This rearrangement joins TRBV30 to TRBJ2-3; 8 nucleotides line up with TRBD2. The J segment lost 0 bases and the V segment lost 0 bases, leaving 5 bases of the junction unmatched. This CDR3 contains 16 residues. Germline CDR1 GTSNPN, CDR2 SVGIG (reference sequence). CDR3 sequence (DNA): TGTGCCTGGAGTGTAAACGCGGGGGGTAGCACAGATACGCAGTATTTT. It translates to CAWSVNAGGSTDTQYF.

V usage is TRBV6-5 and J usage is TRBJ2-2, with 8 bases matching TRBD1. The CDR3 runs 15 residues. Germline V gene data show CDR1 as MNHEY and CDR2 as SVGAGI. After removal of 6 bases from V and 5 bases from J, the junction contained 8 bases not matched to a gene. The CDR3 DNA is TGTGCCAGCAGCTTCACAGGGGGACGAACCGGGGAGCTGTTTTTT. This translates into CASSFTGGRTGELFF.

The V gene is TRBV19, the J gene TRBJ2-3; TRBD2 aligns across 9 bases. The J segment lost 4 bases and the V segment lost 6 bases, leaving 5 bases of the junction unmatched. Germline V gene sequence: CDR1 LNHDA, CDR2 SQIVND (reference sequence). The CDR3 loop spans 14 amino acids. The CDR3 reads CASRLQRGADTQYF. The CDR3 bases are TGTGCCAGTAGATTGCAGCGGGGGGCAGATACGCAGTATTTT.

The rearrangement links TRBV7-6 to TRBJ2-5, with 7 nucleotides matching TRBD1. The CDR3 is made up of 13 amino acids. The V and J ends lost 5 bases and 4 bases, in that order; junction bases with no gene match: 4. In germline, CDR1 is SGHVS, CDR2 FNYEAQ. Here the CDR3 DNA reads TGTGCCAGCAGCGGCGACAGGGCAGAGACCCAGTACTTC. Translation gives CASSGDRAETQYF.

The V gene is TRBV30, the J gene TRBJ1-1; a possible D gene is TRBD1 (6 bases). Trimming removed 4 bases from V and 5 bases from J, with 14 bases in between. This CDR3 region has 13 residues. Germline values: CDR1 GTSNPN, CDR2 SVGIG (reference sequence). DNA for the CDR3: TGTGCCTGGAACATATTGACAGGTACTGAAGCTTTCTTT. It encodes CAWNILTGTEAFF.

J is TRBJ1-1 and V is TRBV3-1 (or the pseudogene TRBV3-2); the D is unclear. The ends were cut back, 0 bases at V and 2 bases at J, with 4 bases in the middle. This CDR3 comprises 13 residues. The germline gives CDR1 LGHDT, CDR2 YNNKEL (reference sequence). CDR3 in DNA: TGTGCCAGCAGCCAAGACCTTAACACTGAAGCTTTCTTT. It encodes CASSQDLNTEAFF.

This CDR3 is CASSSSISGGSQETQYF. In nucleotides, the CDR3 is TGTGCCAGCAGCTCCTCTATTAGCGGGGGGAGCCAAGAGACCCAGTACTTC. The chain employs TRBV11-2 and TRBJ2-5, with 10 nucleotides matching TRBD2. Trimming at V came to 4 bases and at J to 1 base, leaving 9 bases not matched to a gene. The CDR3 sequence is 17 residues long. Germline V CDR1 and CDR2: SGHAT, FQNNGV.

This chain's CDR3 is CATSDPRGRGETQYF. For the CDR3, the DNA is TGTGCCACCAGTGATCCCCGGGGGAGAGGAGAGACCCAGTACTTC. V gene TRBV24-1 combines with J gene TRBJ2-5; a weak D match, TRBD2 (6 bases). The V end was cut by 3 bases, the J end by 4 bases, with 14 bases between. This CDR3 is built from 15 residues. Germline V lookup: CDR1 KGHDR, CDR2 SFDVKD.

The chain is built from TRBV4-1 and TRBJ2-5; D possibly corresponds to TRBD1 (5 bases). Germline loops: CDR1 MGHRA, CDR2 YSYEKL. The V gene lost 1 base and the J gene lost 2 bases, with 11 bases spanning the gap. The CDR3 is 15 amino acids. Here the CDR3 DNA reads TGCGCCAGCAGCCAAGTTGACAGAAATCAAGAGACCCAGTACTTC. It is translated as CASSQVDRNQETQYF.

The V and J genes are TRBV30 and TRBJ2-5; TRBD2 matches at 7 bases. The CDR3 length is 12 residues. Germline V gene data show CDR1 as GTSNPN and CDR2 as SVGIG (reference sequence). The junction had 4 bases not matched to a gene; V was cut back by 8 bases and J by 1 base. The CDR3 reads CAGGGFQETQYF. The CDR3 DNA follows: TGTGCCGGGGGGGGTTTCCAAGAGACCCAGTACTTC.

The V call is TRBV15, the J call TRBJ1-6; 7 nucleotides align to TRBD1. The germline gives CDR1 LNHNV, CDR2 YYDKDF (reference sequence). Trimming took 1 base from V and 5 from J; bases not matched to a gene: 2. This CDR3 has 15 amino acids. CDR3 region: CATSRGGTDNSPLHF. The CDR3 coding sequence is TGTGCCACCAGCAGAGGAGGGACAGATAATTCACCCCTCCACTTT.

This chain connects TRBV18 to TRBJ2-2, with D tentatively TRBD2 (5 bases). V was trimmed by 3 bases and J by 0 bases, leaving 8 bases between them. The germline V gene encodes CDR1 KGHSH and CDR2 LQKENI. The CDR3 sequence is 15 residues long. CDR3 sequence: CASSPAGPNTGELFF. CDR3 nucleotides: TGTGCCAGCTCACCGGCGGGTCCGAACACCGGGGAGCTGTTTTTT.

CDR3 coding DNA: TGTGCCAGCTCAATCAACAGGGGCCCTGAAGCTTTCTTT. Its protein is CASSINRGPEAFF. The chain couples TRBV18 to TRBJ1-1; 7 nucleotides align to TRBD1. The V gene end was trimmed by 5 bases and the J gene end by 6 bases; junction bases not matched to a gene: 6. The CDR3 contains 13 residues. The germline gives CDR1 KGHSH, CDR2 LQKENI.

This clone was seen once. The gene calls are TRBV6-1 and TRBJ1-4, with D possibly TRBD1 on 6 matching bases. CDR3 length: 13 amino acids. V lost 1 base and J lost 8, with 8 bases in between. Germline V gene sequence: CDR1 MNHNS, CDR2 SASEGT. CDR3 sequence (DNA): TGTGCCAGCAGTGAAGGGACAGTCGAAAAACTGTTTTTT. This codes for CASSEGTVEKLFF.

This chain connects TRBV25-1 to TRBJ1-5; D is ambiguous. Germline-derived CDR1 and CDR2 are MGHDK and SYGVNS. The CDR3 has 14 residues. Trimming removed 5 bases at V and 7 bases at J, with 15 bases between. The DNA for the CDR3 is TGTGCCAGCAGTAATCCGGGAATGGGGCAGCCCCAGCATTTT. This sequence encodes CASSNPGMGQPQHF. The whole variable domain, filled in from reference TRBV25-1 and TRBJ1-5, reads EADIYQTPRYLVIGTGKKITLECSQTMGHDKMYWYQQDPGMELHLIHYSYGVNSTEKGDLSSESTVSRIRTEHFPLTLESARPSHTSQYLCASSNPGMGQPQHFGDGTRLSIL.

The chain combines TRBV7-2 with TRBJ1-3; a possible D gene is TRBD1 (5 bases). CDR3 length equals 16 residues. Trimming pared 3 bases from V and 2 bases from J, leaving 14 bases between. The germline V gene encodes CDR1 SGHTA and CDR2 FQGNSA. The CDR3 sequence: CASSFSGGIAGNTIYF. The CDR3 DNA sequence: TGTGCCAGCAGCTTTTCCGGGGGAATAGCTGGAAACACCATATATTTT.

V usage is TRBV30 and J usage is TRBJ1-5; D unresolved. The CDR3 length is 13 residues. With 3 bases removed from V and 0 bases from J, the gap between germline ends came to 6 bases. Germline CDR1 GTSNPN, CDR2 SVGIG (reference sequence). The CDR3 sequence: CAWRLDSNQPQHF. The CDR3 nucleotides read TGTGCCTGGAGGTTAGATAGCAATCAGCCCCAGCATTTT. Complete variable domain (other parts from reference TRBV30 and TRBJ1-5): SQTIHQWPATLVQPVGSPLSLECTVEGTSNPNLYWYRQAAGRGLQLLFYSVGIGQISSEVPQNLSASRPQDRQFILSSKKLLLSDSGFYLCAWRLDSNQPQHFGDGTRLSIL.

The table lists this clone with a few counts. The chain employs TRBV20-1 and TRBJ2-5, with D perhaps TRBD1 (5 bases). The germline gives CDR1 DFQATT, CDR2 SNEGSKA (reference sequence). The CDR3 sequence is 12 residues long. V lost 3 bases and J lost 3, with 8 bases in between. The chain's CDR3 is CSASTGKETQYF. CDR3 nucleotides: TGCAGTGCTAGTACAGGCAAAGAGACCCAGTACTTC.

V usage is TRBV7-2 and J usage is TRBJ2-3; D perhaps matches TRBD1 (6 bases). The CDR3 sequence is 14 residues long. The V gene lost 0 bases and the J gene lost 5 bases, with 9 bases spanning the gap. Germline CDR1 is SGHTA and CDR2 is FQGNSA. The CDR3 reads CASSLATGIDTQYF. The CDR3, as DNA: TGTGCCAGCAGCTTAGCGACAGGAATAGATACGCAGTATTTT.

J is TRBJ1-1 and V is TRBV7-9; D call uncertain. Germline V gene data show CDR1 as SEHNR and CDR2 as FQNEAQ (reference sequence). Between the trimmed V and J ends, which lost 0 bases and 5 bases, there was a span of 10 bases. The CDR3 runs 14 residues. In DNA, the CDR3 is TGTGCCAGCAGCTTAGCGCTATCGGGTACTGAAGCTTTCTTT. Its translation is CASSLALSGTEAFF.

The V call is TRBV12-3 or TRBV12-4, the J call TRBJ1-1, with D tentatively TRBD1 (6 bases). V was clipped by 6 bases and J by 10 bases, with 15 bases between them. The CDR3 has 12 residues. As DNA, the CDR3 is TGTGCCAGCAGGCCCAGGGGAGTAGTAGCTTTCTTT. Translated: CASRPRGVVAFF.

The DNA of the CDR3 is TGCGCCAGCAGCCGAGGACAGGGGGTTGGCTACACCTTC. Amino acids: CASSRGQGVGYTF. The V and J genes are TRBV4-3 and TRBJ1-2; 10 positions agree with TRBD1. V lost 4 bases and J lost 7; bases outside the gene matches: 3. Germline-derived CDR1 and CDR2 are LGHNA and YSLEER. The CDR3 has 13 amino acids.

This chain uses TRBV9 with TRBJ2-7; TRBD2 aligns across 10 bases. J lost 9 bases, V lost 0 bases, and 9 bases had no gene match. The CDR3 is 15 amino acids. CDR1 and CDR2 (germline): SGDLS, YYNGEE. CDR3: CASSVGLAGESGQYF. Written as DNA, the CDR3 is TGTGCCAGCAGCGTAGGTCTAGCGGGGGAATCCGGGCAGTACTTC.

CDR3 in amino acids: CAWTMTGGDQPQHF. CDR3 DNA: TGTGCCTGGACCATGACAGGGGGGGATCAGCCCCAGCATTTT. The chain joins TRBV30 to TRBJ1-5, with 9 bases lining up with TRBD1. J was trimmed by 5 bases and V by 4 bases; bases with no gene match: 6. The CDR3 consists of 14 residues. From germline, CDR1 is GTSNPN and CDR2 SVGIG (reference sequence).

The chain has TRBV7-2 and TRBJ1-2; 8 bases are shared with TRBD1. J lost 4 bases, V lost 5 bases, and 9 bases had no gene match. Germline V gives CDR1 SGHTA, CDR2 FQGNSA. The CDR3 runs 15 residues. CDR3 DNA: TGTGCCAGCAGCCAACAGACAGGGGCAGCCTATGGCTACACCTTC. Its protein product is CASSQQTGAAYGYTF.

Here the CDR3 DNA reads TGTGCCAGCCATTTTTCCACGGGTACCTACGAGCAGTACTTC. Its translation is CASHFSTGTYEQYF. The chain couples TRBV6-5 to TRBJ2-7; D gene uncertain. The V end lost 8 bases, the J end lost 2 bases, and 16 bases lay between the germline ends. CDR3 length: 14 amino acids. The V gene's germline CDR1 is MNHEY and CDR2 SVGAGI.

This rearrangement joins TRBV5-1 to TRBJ2-5, with D possibly matching TRBD1 (6 bases). Germline lookup yields CDR1 SGHRS and CDR2 YFSETQ. The germline V and J ends were trimmed by 5 bases and 2 bases, with 10 bases remaining between them. The CDR3 length is 13 residues. The CDR3 DNA reads TGCGCCAGCAGTTCAGGACAGCAAGAGACCCAGTACTTC. Protein sequence: CASSSGQQETQYF. The complete variable domain, with remaining parts taken from reference TRBV5-1 and TRBJ2-5, reads KAGVTQTPRYLIKTRGQQVTLSCSPISGHRSVSWYQQTPGQGLQFLFEYFSETQRNKGNFPGRFSGRQFSNSRSEMNVSTLELGDSALYLCASSSGQQETQYFGPGTRLLVL.

The chain is built from TRBV7-2 and TRBJ1-4; 9 nucleotides match TRBD1. CDR1 is SGHTA, CDR2 FQGNSA, per germline. CDR3 length: 16 residues. Losses at the gene ends were 5 bases for V and 5 bases for J; bases not matched to a gene: 9. In DNA form, the CDR3 reads TGTGCCAGCAGCCCACGGACAGGGGACGGGAATGAAAAACTGTTTTTT. It encodes CASSPRTGDGNEKLFF.

The chain combines TRBV28 with TRBJ1-3, with D tentatively TRBD1 (6 bases). The CDR3 length is 16 residues. Trimming removed 3 bases from V and 6 bases from J, with 18 bases in between. Germline V gives CDR1 MDHEN, CDR2 SYDVKM. This CDR3 reads CASSLPLTGIKNTIYF. In DNA form, the CDR3 reads TGTGCCAGCAGTTTGCCCCTCACAGGGATTAAAAACACCATATATTTT.

The rearrangement links TRBV9 to TRBJ2-7; a weak D match, TRBD2 (5 bases). Germline CDR1 reads SGDLS; CDR2 reads YYNGEE. Trimming shortened V by 7 bases and J by 6 bases, and 17 bases separated the two germline ends. The CDR3 contains 13 residues. CDR3 loop: CASGGGLTSEQYF. CDR3 sequence (DNA): TGTGCCAGCGGAGGAGGCCTAACCTCCGAGCAGTACTTC.